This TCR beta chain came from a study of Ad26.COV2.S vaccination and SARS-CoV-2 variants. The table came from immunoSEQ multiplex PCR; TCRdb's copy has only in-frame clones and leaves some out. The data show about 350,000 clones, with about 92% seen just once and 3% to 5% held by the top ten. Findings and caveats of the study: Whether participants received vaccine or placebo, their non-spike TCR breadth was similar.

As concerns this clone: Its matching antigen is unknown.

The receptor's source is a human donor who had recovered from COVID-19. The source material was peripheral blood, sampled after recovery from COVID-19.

For the CDR3, the DNA is TGCAGCGTTGAAGGGCTGGGAGGGAACTATGGCTACACCTTC. Protein: CSVEGLGGNYGYTF. The chain employs TRBV29-1 and TRBJ1-2; no definite D call. The V end lost 1 base, the J end lost 2 bases, and 11 bases lay between the germline ends. CDR1 and CDR2 (germline): SQVTM, ANQGSEA. The CDR3 length is 14 residues. The variable domain in full, completed from reference TRBV29-1 and TRBJ1-2, reads SAVISQKPSRDICQRGTSLTIQCQVDSQVTMMFWYRQQPGQSLTLIATANQGSEATYESGFVIDKFPISRPNLTFSTLTVSNMSPEDSSIYLCSVEGLGGNYGYTFGSGTRLTVV.